Detailed here is one TCR beta chain. This CDR3 region has 16 residues. V shed 1 base and J 9 bases; nucleotides not matched to a gene: 9. In germline, CDR1 is SEHNR, CDR2 FQNEAQ (reference sequence). The participants were between 18 and 89 years old and came from 24 US areas. Cohort 3 donors were reported recovered after two negative PCRs, clearance, or symptom resolution. The data originate from a study of blood T cell repertoires in COVID-19. Turning to the study itself: Sources were T cells, B-cell-depleted T cells, or PBMCs; the material itself was cDNA or gDNA.

In the original workflow: Estimation of nucleated cell counts was performed using reference gene primer amplification. The table came from immunoSEQ multiplex PCR; TCRdb's copy has only in-frame clones and leaves some out. That table supplies the V and J calls and clone size; D and trimming were determined from the DNA. The sample comprises roughly 280,000 clones, just under 90% of which are singletons, and about 2% rests with the top ten. The clonotype originates from a woman aged 60-70 years who had recovered from COVID-19. The sample comprised PBMCs or T cells enriched from blood (not recorded which). V usage is TRBV7-9 and J usage is TRBJ2-1; 10 bases are a match to TRBD2. The CDR3 spells CASSLVPAGGLGEQFF. DNA for the CDR3: TGTGCCAGCAGCTTAGTGCCAGCGGGGGGGCTCGGTGAGCAGTTCTTC.